Sequencing of this T cell receptor (beta chain) was carried out in a study of cytomegalovirus exposure and HLA in healthy donors. In the study overall: Early on, a data release was issued that held 80 million or so unique TCRs from HLA-typed donors. Study-wide findings and caveats: When a later analysis compared HLA-associated TCR beta chains with equally common others, the HLA-associated chains turned out to be more clonally expanded and to have lower generation probabilities.

The primer mix had 60 Vbeta and 13 Jbeta primers. Here immunoSEQ multiplex PCR was the method, and the copy in TCRdb shows in-frame clones only, minus some. The table shows 110,000 or so clones, with 60% to 85% occurring only once. CDR1 and CDR2 (germline): SGHNT, YYREEE (reference sequence). The CDR3 spans 14 residues. With V trimmed by 4 bases and J by 3 bases, 3 bases remained unmatched. Turning to this clone: The antigen is not known.

At collection, donors were nominally healthy, but unrecorded immune exposures were probable. Sequenced material: PBMCs. The sequence came from a man aged 45-60 years in good health and CMV-seropositive. The chain combines TRBV5-4 with TRBJ2-3, with 9 bases lining up with TRBD1. CDR3 region: CASSGGQGTDTQYF. The CDR3 DNA reads TGTGCCAGCAGCGGAGGACAGGGGACAGATACGCAGTATTTT.